The text below deals with one T cell receptor beta chain. The sample comes from a study of regulatory T cells in long-lasting Graves disease. Germline values: CDR1 DFQATT, CDR2 SNEGSKA (reference sequence). The CDR3 runs 16 residues. V was pared by 0 bases and J by 6 bases, with 18 bases between. Sequencing libraries for TCR beta were prepared with iRepertoire HTBI primers and Arm-PCR of CDR3 regions. TCRdb recomputed calls from the multiplex PCR reads with MiXCR, one row per CDR3 protein. The profile shows around 420,000 distinct CDR3 sequences, approximately 16% of them singletons. Time point denoted: newly diagnosed GD, antithyroid drugs for less than 3 months. There was RNA extracted from PBMCs, and the TCR library was made from it. The sample was also reused in another study, on T cells in Graves' hyperthyroidism and ophthalmopathy. That source adds: Model output signaled ophthalmopathy a median roughly 6 months ahead of onset.

This receptor was identified in a woman in her thirties or forties with Graves disease. The gene calls are TRBV20-1 and TRBJ2-1; a possible D gene is TRBD1 (5 bases). The sample in question was peripheral blood mononuclear cells (PBMCs), obtained at new diagnosis, from a patient treated with antithyroid drugs. The CDR3 nucleotides are TGCAGTGCTAGAGACCTGAGCAGGGCCAAGTTCAATGAGCAGTTCTTC. This translates into CSARDLSRAKFNEQFF.